This paragraph covers one TCR beta chain sequence. The antigen remains unidentified. Germline V gene sequence: CDR1 MNHEY, CDR2 SVGAGI. The V segment lost 11 bases and the J segment 7 bases; nucleotides outside the gene matches: 7. This CDR3 has 13 amino acids. These data belong to a study of T cells in localized non-small cell lung cancer. Study results and caveats: Exceeding tumor, uninvolved adjacent lung had the highest T cell clonality. Heterogeneity cannot be ruled out, as sequencing used one tumor region only. Within adjacent lung there appeared a median approximately 60 of the top 100 tumor clones.

Sequencing was performed with immunoSEQ multiplex PCR; in TCRdb, only in-frame clones are kept and a portion is missing. The sample contains 55,000 to 65,000 clones, around 90% of which appear only once. The sample here was peripheral blood, taken before any cancer treatment. This rearrangement joins TRBV6-5 to TRBJ2-1; 11 bases align to TRBD2. This receptor was taken from a man aged 40-75 years with stage I squamous cell lung carcinoma. CDR3 in DNA: TGTGCCTCTAGACTAGCGGGAATGAATGAGCAGTTCTTC. Translation: CASRLAGMNEQFF.